This T cell receptor beta chain was recorded in a study of T cell responses to AZD1222 COVID-19 vaccine. This CDR3 is built from 15 residues. Germline V lookup: CDR1 LGHNA, CDR2 YNFKEQ. Trimming took off 4 bases at V and 1 base at J, with 11 bases between the two ends. Of note for this clone: Its cognate antigen is unknown.

Repertoires were generated with immunoSEQ multiplex PCR, while TCRdb's copy carries only in-frame clones and drops some. The table shows about 150,000 clones, with about 87% occurring only once. Study-level findings and limits: A rise in Spike-specific TCR breadth and depth followed two AZD1222 doses. There were vaccine-associated CD4 TCRs across spike, dominant at 160-218 and 743-854. The donor cohort was predominantly white British with a female majority, and clonal diversity may have been underestimated. Baseline testing showed seropositivity in only six AZD1222 recipients.

Sequences were derived from peripheral blood, sampled on day 0 of AZD1222 vaccination. The TCR was taken from an adult in good health. This chain connects TRBV4-2 to TRBJ1-3; the D gene is possibly TRBD1 (6 bases). The CDR3 DNA is TGTGCCAGCAGCCGTAACCAGGGGTCTGGAAACACCATATATTTT. It yields the protein CASSRNQGSGNTIYF.